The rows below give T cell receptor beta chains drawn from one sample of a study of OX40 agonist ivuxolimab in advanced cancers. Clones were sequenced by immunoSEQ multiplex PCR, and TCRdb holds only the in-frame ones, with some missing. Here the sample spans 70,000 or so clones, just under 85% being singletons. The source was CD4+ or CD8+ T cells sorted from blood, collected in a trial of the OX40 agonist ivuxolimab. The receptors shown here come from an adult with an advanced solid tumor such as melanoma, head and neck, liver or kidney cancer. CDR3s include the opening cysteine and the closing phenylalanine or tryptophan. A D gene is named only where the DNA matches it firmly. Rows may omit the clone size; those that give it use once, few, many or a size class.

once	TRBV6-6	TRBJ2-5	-	CASSYPRGGQETQYF	TGTGCCAGCAGTTACCCCAGAGGAGGGCAAGAGACCCAGTACTTC
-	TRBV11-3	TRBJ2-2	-	CASSLISNTGELFF	TGTGCCAGCAGCTTAATAAGTAACACCGGGGAGCTGTTTTTT
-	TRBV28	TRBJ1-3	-	CASRRSISGNTIYF	TGTGCCAGCCGAAGGTCTATCTCTGGAAACACCATATATTTT
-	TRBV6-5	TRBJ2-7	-	CASSYWSGTYEQYF	TGTGCCAGCAGTTACTGGTCAGGTACCTACGAGCAGTACTTC
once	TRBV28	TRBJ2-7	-	CASSPAPSEGRSYEQYF	TGTGCCAGCAGTCCCGCTCCCTCGGAGGGCCGATCCTACGAGCAGTACTTC
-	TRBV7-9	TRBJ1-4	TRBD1	CASSLYGTGGATNEKLFF	TGTGCCAGCAGCTTATACGGGACAGGGGGCGCAACTAATGAAAAACTGTTTTTT
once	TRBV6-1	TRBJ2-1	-	CASSDLRSPGFF	TGTGCCAGCAGTGATTTGAGGTCACCCGGCTTCTTC
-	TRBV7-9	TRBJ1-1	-	CASSFRYDTEAFF	TGTGCCAGCAGTTTCCGATATGACACTGAAGCTTTCTTT
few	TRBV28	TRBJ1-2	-	CASQRDYGYTF	TGTGCCAGTCAGAGAGACTATGGCTACACCTTC
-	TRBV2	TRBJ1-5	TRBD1	CASSHAGTGDQPQHF	TGTGCCAGCAGCCACGCCGGGACAGGGGACCAGCCCCAGCATTTT
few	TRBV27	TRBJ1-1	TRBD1	CASKVQGVLMNTEAFF	TGTGCCAGCAAAGTTCAGGGGGTACTGATGAACACTGAAGCTTTCTTT
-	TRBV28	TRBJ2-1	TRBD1	CASSFGTGYVGSLNEQFF	TGTGCCAGCAGTTTCGGGACAGGGTATGTCGGGAGTTTGAATGAGCAGTTCTTC
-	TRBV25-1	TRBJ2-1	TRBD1	CASSESSGTGGGQFF	TGTGCCAGCAGTGAAAGTTCCGGGACAGGGGGAGGACAGTTCTTC
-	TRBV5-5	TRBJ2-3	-	CASSPRGGGALDTQYF	TGTGCCAGCAGCCCCCGCGGAGGGGGGGCGTTGGATACGCAGTATTTT
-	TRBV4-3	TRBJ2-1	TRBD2	CASSQLAGEGQFF	TGCGCCAGCAGCCAATTAGCGGGAGAGGGGCAGTTCTTC
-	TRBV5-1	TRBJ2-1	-	CASSLDRSSYNEQFF	TGCGCCAGCAGCTTGGACAGGAGCTCCTACAATGAGCAGTTCTTC
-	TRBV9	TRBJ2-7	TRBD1	CASSAGTGGSGAYF	TGCGCCAGCAGCGCCGGGACAGGGGGCAGCGGCGCCTACTTC
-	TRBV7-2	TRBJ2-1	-	CASSLSAGHSYNEQFF	TGTGCCAGCAGCTTGTCGGCGGGCCACTCCTACAATGAGCAGTTCTTC
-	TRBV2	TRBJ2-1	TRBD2	CASTGGSSYNEQFF	TGTGCCAGCACGGGCGGGAGCTCCTACAATGAGCAGTTCTTC
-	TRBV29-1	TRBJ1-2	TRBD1	CSVEGVRAGGSGGGDNYGYTF	TGCAGCGTTGAAGGTGTGAGGGCAGGGGGCTCTGGCGGGGGTGATAACTATGGCTACACCTTC
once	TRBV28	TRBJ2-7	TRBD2	CASRLEREGRNEQYF	TGTGCCAGCAGGCTAGAGCGGGAGGGGAGGAACGAGCAGTACTTC
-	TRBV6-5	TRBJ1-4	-	CASSLSGNGEKLFF	TGTGCCAGCAGCCTCTCCGGGAATGGTGAAAAACTGTTTTTT
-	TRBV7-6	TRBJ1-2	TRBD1	CASSREGQGLDGYTF	TGTGCCAGCAGCCGAGAAGGACAGGGGCTGGACGGCTACACCTTC
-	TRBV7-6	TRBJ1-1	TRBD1	CASSILDRANTEAFF	TGTGCCAGCAGCATACTGGACAGGGCCAACACTGAAGCTTTCTTT
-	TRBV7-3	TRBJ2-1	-	CASRGGSYNEQFF	TGTGCCAGCAGGGGGGGCTCCTACAATGAGCAGTTCTTC
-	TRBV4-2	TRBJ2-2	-	CASSQVMNTGELFF	TGTGCCAGCAGCCAAGTTATGAACACCGGGGAGCTGTTTTTT
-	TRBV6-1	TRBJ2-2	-	CASSEVGANTGELFF	TGTGCCAGCAGTGAAGTAGGGGCTAACACCGGGGAGCTGTTTTTT
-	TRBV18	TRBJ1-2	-	CASSPPSQGYGYTF	TGTGCCAGCTCACCACCATCGCAGGGCTACGGCTACACCTTC
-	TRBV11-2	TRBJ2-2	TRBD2	CASTMGLAGNTGELFF	TGTGCCAGCACCATGGGACTAGCGGGTAACACCGGGGAGCTGTTTTTT
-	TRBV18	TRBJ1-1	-	CASSPSTGAYEAFF	TGTGCCAGCTCACCTTCGACAGGAGCTTATGAAGCTTTCTTT
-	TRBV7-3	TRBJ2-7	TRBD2	CASSYLAGVAEQYF	TGTGCCAGCAGCTATCTAGCGGGAGTCGCTGAGCAGTACTTC
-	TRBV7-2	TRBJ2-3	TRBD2	CASSGPSGLSTDTQYF	TGTGCCAGCAGTGGCCCTAGCGGCCTTAGCACAGATACGCAGTATTTT
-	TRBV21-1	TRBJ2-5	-	CASSLRGGRGTQYF	TGTGCCAGCAGCCTAAGAGGAGGGCGAGGGACCCAGTACTTC
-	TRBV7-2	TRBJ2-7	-	CASNLMGQPYEQYF	TGTGCCAGCAACCTTATGGGACAACCCTACGAGCAGTACTTC
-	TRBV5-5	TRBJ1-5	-	CASSTGPRDNQPQHF	TGTGCCAGCAGCACGGGACCGAGAGATAATCAGCCCCAGCATTTT
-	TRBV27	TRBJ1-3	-	CASSFSSGAGNTIYF	TGTGCCAGCAGTTTTTCGTCAGGGGCTGGAAACACCATATATTTT
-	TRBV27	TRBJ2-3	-	CASSLLRGSTDTQYF	TGTGCCAGCAGTTTATTAAGGGGAAGCACAGATACGCAGTATTTT
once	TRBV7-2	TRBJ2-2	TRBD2	CASSPGTSGSAVNTGELFF	TGTGCCAGCAGCCCCGGGACTAGCGGGAGTGCGGTGAACACCGGGGAGCTGTTTTTT
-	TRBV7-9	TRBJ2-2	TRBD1	CASSLVWTGGAGELFF	TGTGCCAGCAGCTTAGTGTGGACAGGAGGAGCCGGGGAGCTGTTTTTT
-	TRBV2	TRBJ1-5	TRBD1	CASSLFGTGSGQPQHF	TGTGCCAGCAGTCTATTCGGGACAGGGAGCGGTCAGCCCCAGCATTTT
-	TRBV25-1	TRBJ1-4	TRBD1	CASSEWDSLNEKLFF	TGTGCCAGCAGTGAATGGGACAGTCTTAATGAAAAACTGTTTTTT